This T cell receptor (beta chain) is drawn from a study of cytotoxic CD8 clonotypes in ibrutinib-treated CLL. Assay: immunoSEQ multiplex PCR; the TCRdb copy retains only in-frame clones and omits some. The table shows fewer than 400,000 clones, with roughly 67% occurring only once. CDR1 is SSHAT and CDR2 is FNYEAQ in the germline V gene (reference sequence). V lost 5 bases and J lost 5, with 12 bases in between. CDR3 length: 14 amino acids. The rearrangement uses TRBV7-7 and TRBJ2-2, with D maybe TRBD2 (6 bases). The source is a human donor with chronic lymphocytic leukemia. The sample in question was PBMCs, obtained after 36 months of ibrutinib treatment. The CDR3 protein is CASSQSGRTGELFF. The CDR3 bases are TGTGCCAGCAGCCAGAGTGGGAGGACCGGGGAGCTGTTTTTT.